Listed below are T cell receptor beta chains from one sample, sequenced in a study of T cell repertoires in cytomegalovirus infection. Each CDR3 protein gets one entry after TCRdb re-called the reads with MiXCR. The repertoire holds approximately 730,000 distinct CDR3 sequences, with roughly 30% as singletons. These TCRs' antigens remain unknown. This sample comprised cultured PBMCs, obtained from culture after CMV antigen stimulation. Source of these receptors: a human donor in good health (CMV status not recorded). Some clones in this sample may be carry-over from other donors' samples. The conserved cysteine and the conserved F or W are not part of the CDR3 here. A D gene is named only where the DNA matches it firmly. Some rows have no size entry. The others give once, few or many, or a class for an expanded clone.

TRBJ2-1,few,TRBV27,-,ASSTLPGDFNEQF
TRBJ2-7,-,TRBV20-1,-,SARERDFNYEQY
TRBJ2-1,-,TRBV6-8,-,ASRPDYRSYNEQF
TRBJ2-2,-,TRBV7-6,-,ASSLAPSGSGELF
TRBJ2-6,few,TRBV7-6,-,ASQGPGANVLT
TRBJ2-5,few,TRBV6-1,-,ASSGSGAQGETQY
TRBJ2-5,-,TRBV15,TRBD2,ATSRLSGGVETQY
TRBJ2-2,few,TRBV7-2,-,ASSPPSGAYTGELF
TRBJ2-3,few,TRBV7-2,TRBD2,ASSLSWEGAFPDTQY
TRBJ1-1,-,TRBV18,TRBD1,ASSPGLTGGGRGTEAF
TRBJ2-5,many,TRBV7-6,-,ASSQLGETQY
TRBJ2-1,-,TRBV20-1,TRBD1,SARDLGQGYNEQF
TRBJ1-1,-,TRBV28,-,ASSTPGTQNTEAF
TRBJ2-1,-,TRBV7-9,TRBD2,ASSLGTGGGDEQF
TRBJ2-3,-,TRBV20-1,-,SARTTGGARADTQY
TRBJ2-2,few,TRBV7-8,-,ASSSPWGGGRSPGELF
TRBJ2-1,-,TRBV7-8,-,ASSVRLANEQF
TRBJ2-1,-,TRBV3-1,-,ASSQVGASRNEQF
TRBJ2-1,-,TRBV28,-,ASSPRTFLSNEQF
TRBJ2-3,few,TRBV4-2,-,ASSQEGSGLSTDTQY
TRBJ1-6,once,TRBV5-6,TRBD1,ASRYGTGNNSPLH
TRBJ1-5,-,TRBV7-9,-,ASSLWADSYSNQPQH
TRBJ2-6,few,TRBV7-6,-,ASSSGLLGANVLT
TRBJ2-7,few,TRBV10-3,-,AIRRRVRDNTYEQY
TRBJ1-6,-,TRBV28,-,ASSPNPGSNSPLH
TRBJ2-2,-,TRBV19,-,ASSIAGYDTGELF
TRBJ2-2,-,TRBV7-9,TRBD2,ASPTSGGANTGELF
TRBJ2-3,-,TRBV4-3,-,ASSQELGGGGTDTQY
TRBJ1-6,-,TRBV4-1,-,ASSLERRSPLH
TRBJ2-7,-,TRBV7-9,-,ASSALHSPTYEQY
TRBJ2-1,once,TRBV2,-,ASSGMEGQSSSYNEQF
TRBJ1-1,-,TRBV30,-,AWRLQGIPEAF
TRBJ2-5,once,TRBV5-5,-,ASSQGQMRQETQY
TRBJ2-5,-,TRBV7-6,TRBD1,ASSLMTGRDETQY
TRBJ2-2,few,TRBV6-2/TRBV6-3,TRBD2,ASSWKIAGGWETGELF
TRBJ1-4,few,TRBV11-2,TRBD1,ASSNRDRRYNEKLF
TRBJ2-5,many,TRBV7-2,-,ASSRDGRQETQY
TRBJ2-3,few,TRBV28,-,ASSLELMGDSTDTQY
TRBJ1-1,-,TRBV6-1,-,ASSAPPETRMRTEAF
TRBJ1-1,many,TRBV4-1,-,ASSQPTQGRGTEAF
TRBJ2-3,few,TRBV7-8,TRBD2,ASSLRLAGPLSTDTQY
TRBJ2-5,few,TRBV12-3/TRBV12-4,-,ASSNTRETQY
TRBJ2-5,many,TRBV7-2,-,ASSLQGRQETQY
TRBJ2-5,few,TRBV7-6,-,ASSQLQETQY
TRBJ2-6,-,TRBV6-6,-,ASSFYSGRTGANVLT
TRBJ2-5,many,TRBV7-2,TRBD2,ASSTALAGGSGKTQY
TRBJ2-2,-,TRBV20-1,TRBD1,SARPRDRGITGELF
TRBJ2-3,-,TRBV12-3/TRBV12-4,-,ASRPTSPPADTQY
TRBJ2-1,-,TRBV20-1,TRBD2,SARDSGLAGWNEQF
TRBJ1-1,few,TRBV6-5,TRBD1,ASRLLPGQGANTEAF
TRBJ2-4,many,TRBV7-2,-,ASTTGLGIQY
TRBJ2-7,many,TRBV5-6,-,ASSLGLGPREQY
TRBJ1-2,-,TRBV28,-,ASTIGGRAGYT
TRBJ2-6,-,TRBV20-1,-,SARRGHPGPGANVLT